This entry describes one T cell receptor (beta chain). The record originates from a study of blood T cell repertoires in COVID-19. V lost 4 bases and J lost 4; bases outside the gene matches: 11. The germline V gene has CDR1 KGHDR and CDR2 SFDVKD. The CDR3 runs to 17 residues. As processed by the authors: Reference gene primer amplification in the assay estimated nucleated cell counts. Profiling relied on immunoSEQ multiplex PCR, and the TCRdb table lists in-frame clones only, not all of them. That table furnishes V, J and clone size, whereas the DNA furnished D and trimming. The table shows around 250,000 clones, with 75% to 85% occurring only once.

J is TRBJ2-3 and V is TRBV24-1, with 9 bases lining up with TRBD2. The source of this sequence is a woman aged 50 to 65 with acute COVID-19. The sample was PBMCs or T cells enriched from blood (not recorded which). CDR3 residues: CATSDSGGGGGADTQYF. CDR3 nucleotide sequence: TGTGCCACCAGTGACTCCGGAGGGGGCGGGGGGGCAGATACGCAGTATTTT.